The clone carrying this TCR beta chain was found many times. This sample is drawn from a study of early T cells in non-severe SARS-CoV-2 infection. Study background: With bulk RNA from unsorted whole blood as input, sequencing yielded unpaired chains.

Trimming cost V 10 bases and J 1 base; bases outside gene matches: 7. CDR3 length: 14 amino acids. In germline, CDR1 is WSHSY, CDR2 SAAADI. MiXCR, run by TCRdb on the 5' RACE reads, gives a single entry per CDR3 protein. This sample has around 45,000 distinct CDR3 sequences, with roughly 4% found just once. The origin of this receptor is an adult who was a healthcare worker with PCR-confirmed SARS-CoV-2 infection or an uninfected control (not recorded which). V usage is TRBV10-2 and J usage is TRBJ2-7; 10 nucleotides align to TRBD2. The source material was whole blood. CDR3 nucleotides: TGCGCCACCAATGGACTAGCGGCTTCCTACGAGCAGTACTTC. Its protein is CATNGLAASYEQYF.